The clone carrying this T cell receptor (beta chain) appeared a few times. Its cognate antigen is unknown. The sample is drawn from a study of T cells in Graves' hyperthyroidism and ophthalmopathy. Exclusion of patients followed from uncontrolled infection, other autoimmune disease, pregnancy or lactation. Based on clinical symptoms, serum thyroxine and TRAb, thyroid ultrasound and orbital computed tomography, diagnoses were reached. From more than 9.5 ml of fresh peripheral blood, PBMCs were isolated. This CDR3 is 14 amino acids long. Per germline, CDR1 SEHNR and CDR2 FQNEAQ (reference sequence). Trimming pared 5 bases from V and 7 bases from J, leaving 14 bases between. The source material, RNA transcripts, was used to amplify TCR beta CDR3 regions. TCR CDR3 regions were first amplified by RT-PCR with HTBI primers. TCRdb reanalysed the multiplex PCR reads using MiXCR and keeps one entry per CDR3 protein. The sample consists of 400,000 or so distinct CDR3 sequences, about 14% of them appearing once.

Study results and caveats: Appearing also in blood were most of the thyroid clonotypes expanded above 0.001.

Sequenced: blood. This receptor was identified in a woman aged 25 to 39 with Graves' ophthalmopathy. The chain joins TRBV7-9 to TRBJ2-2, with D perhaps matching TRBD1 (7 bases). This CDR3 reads CASSAQGGVGELFF. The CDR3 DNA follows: TGTGCCAGCAGCGCCCAGGGGGGTGTCGGGGAGCTGTTTTTT.